These T cell receptor beta chains were read from a single sample in a study of blood T cell repertoires in COVID-19. Some clones are missing from TCRdb's copy, which holds only in-frame ones; the method was immunoSEQ multiplex PCR. The repertoire holds approximately 240,000 clones, with over 90% as singletons. Sequenced material: peripheral blood. These receptors originate from a man aged 25-45 years with COVID-19, enrolled during active disease. The CDR3 runs from the conserved cysteine through the conserved F or W.

v_gene: TRBV11-1; j_gene: TRBJ2-7; CDR3aa: CASSRQGTGYEQYF
v_gene: TRBV27; j_gene: TRBJ2-5; CDR3aa: CASRGWTKETQYF
v_gene: TRBV27; j_gene: TRBJ2-7; CDR3aa: CASSLKITGGNEQYF
v_gene: TRBV2; j_gene: TRBJ2-7; CDR3aa: CASTVREGPHEQYF
v_gene: TRBV19; j_gene: TRBJ2-7; CDR3aa: CASSASGQPYEQYF
v_gene: TRBV2; j_gene: TRBJ2-7; CDR3aa: CASSESGGSPYEQYF
v_gene: TRBV5-6; j_gene: TRBJ2-5; CDR3aa: CASSQTPGFQETQYF
v_gene: TRBV4-1; j_gene: TRBJ2-2; CDR3aa: CASSQRSAGANTGELFF
v_gene: TRBV9; j_gene: TRBJ1-1; CDR3aa: CASSPRVDLNTEAFF
v_gene: TRBV11-3; j_gene: TRBJ2-6; CDR3aa: CASSRGTADASGANVLTF